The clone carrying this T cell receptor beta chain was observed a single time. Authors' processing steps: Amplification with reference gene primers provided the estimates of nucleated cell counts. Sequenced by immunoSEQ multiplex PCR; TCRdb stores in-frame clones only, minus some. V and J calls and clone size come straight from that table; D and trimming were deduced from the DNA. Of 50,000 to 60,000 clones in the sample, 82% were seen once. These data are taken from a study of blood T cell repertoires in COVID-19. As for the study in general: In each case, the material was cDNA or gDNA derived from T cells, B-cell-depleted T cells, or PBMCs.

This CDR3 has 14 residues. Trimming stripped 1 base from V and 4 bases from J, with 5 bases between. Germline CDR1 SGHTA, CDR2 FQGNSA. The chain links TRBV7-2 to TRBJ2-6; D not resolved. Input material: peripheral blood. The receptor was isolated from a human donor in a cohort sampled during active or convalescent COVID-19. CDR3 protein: CASSLGSGANVLTF. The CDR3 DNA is TGTGCCAGCAGCTTAGGTTCGGGGGCCAACGTCCTGACTTTC.